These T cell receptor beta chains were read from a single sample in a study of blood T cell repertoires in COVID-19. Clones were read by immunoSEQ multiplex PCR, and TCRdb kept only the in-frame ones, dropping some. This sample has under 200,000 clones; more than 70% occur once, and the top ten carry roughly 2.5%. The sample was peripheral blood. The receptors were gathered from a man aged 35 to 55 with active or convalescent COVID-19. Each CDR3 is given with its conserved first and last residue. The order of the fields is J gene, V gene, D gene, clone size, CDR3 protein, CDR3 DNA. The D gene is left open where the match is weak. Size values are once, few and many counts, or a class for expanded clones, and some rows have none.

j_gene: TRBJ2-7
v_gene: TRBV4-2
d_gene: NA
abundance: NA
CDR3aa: CASSQDRGGDGPNLYEQYF
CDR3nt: TGTGCCAGCAGCCAAGATAGGGGGGGGGACGGTCCCAACCTTTACGAGCAGTACTTC

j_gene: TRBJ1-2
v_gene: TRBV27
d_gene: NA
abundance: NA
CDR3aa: CASSSPGYGYTF
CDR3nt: TGTGCCAGCAGTTCCCCGGGGTATGGCTACACCTTC

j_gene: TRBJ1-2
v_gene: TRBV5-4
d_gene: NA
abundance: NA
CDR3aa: CASSFEVSPGGRNPDGYTF
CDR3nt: TGTGCCAGCAGCTTTGAAGTTAGTCCTGGAGGGAGAAATCCCGATGGCTACACCTTC

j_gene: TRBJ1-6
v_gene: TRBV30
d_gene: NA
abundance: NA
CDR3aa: CAWVSSYNSPLHF
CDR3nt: TGTGCCTGGGTGAGCTCCTATAATTCACCCCTCCACTTT

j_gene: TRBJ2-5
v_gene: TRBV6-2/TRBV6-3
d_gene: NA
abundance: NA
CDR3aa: CASSSEETQYF
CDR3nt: TGTGCCAGCAGTTCCGAAGAGACCCAGTACTTC

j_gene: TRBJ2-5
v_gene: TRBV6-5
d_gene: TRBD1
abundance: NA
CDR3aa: CASRPGQGKETQYF
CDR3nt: TGTGCCAGCAGACCGGGACAGGGGAAAGAGACCCAGTACTTC

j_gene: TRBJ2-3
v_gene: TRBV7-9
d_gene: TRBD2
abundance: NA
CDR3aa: CASSYHSGGSNTHTDTQYF
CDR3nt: TGTGCCAGCAGCTATCATTCGGGGGGGAGCAACACACACACAGATACGCAGTATTTT

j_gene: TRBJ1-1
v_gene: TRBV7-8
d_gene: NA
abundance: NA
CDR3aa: CASSVEGGVNTEAFF
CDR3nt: TGTGCCAGCAGCGTAGAAGGAGGCGTGAACACTGAAGCTTTCTTT

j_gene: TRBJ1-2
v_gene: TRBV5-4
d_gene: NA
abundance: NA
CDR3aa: CASSLERFYGYTF
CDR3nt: TGTGCCAGCAGCTTGGAACGGTTCTATGGCTACACCTTC

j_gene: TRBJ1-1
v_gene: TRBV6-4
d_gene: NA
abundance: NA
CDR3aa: CASSDTGNTEAFF
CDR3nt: TGTGCCAGCAGTGACACTGGGAACACTGAAGCTTTCTTT

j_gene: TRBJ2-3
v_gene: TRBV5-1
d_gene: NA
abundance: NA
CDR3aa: CASSPNTDTQYF
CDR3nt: TGCGCCAGCAGCCCAAACACAGATACGCAGTATTTT

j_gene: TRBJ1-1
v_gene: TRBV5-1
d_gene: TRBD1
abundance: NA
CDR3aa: CASSYLAGGNTEAFF
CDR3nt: TGCGCCAGCAGCTACCTGGCAGGGGGGAACACTGAAGCTTTCTTT

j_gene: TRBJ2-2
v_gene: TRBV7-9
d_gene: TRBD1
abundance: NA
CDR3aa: CASSQSGQVNTGELFF
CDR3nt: TGTGCCAGCAGCCAAAGCGGACAGGTGAACACCGGGGAGCTGTTTTTT

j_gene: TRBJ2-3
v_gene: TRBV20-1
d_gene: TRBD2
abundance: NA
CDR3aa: CSASGSGGGRTDTQYF
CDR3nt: TGCAGTGCTAGTGGTTCGGGCGGGGGGCGCACAGATACGCAGTATTTT

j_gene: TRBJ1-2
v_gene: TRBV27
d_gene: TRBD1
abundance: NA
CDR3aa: CASSIPGQGVYGYTF
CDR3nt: TGTGCCAGCAGTATACCGGGACAGGGGGTCTATGGCTACACCTTC

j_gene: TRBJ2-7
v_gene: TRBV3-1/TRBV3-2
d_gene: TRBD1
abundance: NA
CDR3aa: CASSQLAGTGDEQYF
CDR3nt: TGTGCCAGCAGCCAACTGGCGGGGACAGGGGACGAGCAGTACTTC

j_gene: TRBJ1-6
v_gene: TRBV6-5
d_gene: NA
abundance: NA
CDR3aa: CASSQGRGNSPLHF
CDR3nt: TGTGCCAGCAGTCAGGGACGGGGGAATTCACCCCTCCACTTT

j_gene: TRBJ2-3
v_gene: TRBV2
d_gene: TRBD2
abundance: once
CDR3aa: CASTRETDTQYF
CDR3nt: TGTGCCAGCACGCGGGAGACAGATACGCAGTATTTT

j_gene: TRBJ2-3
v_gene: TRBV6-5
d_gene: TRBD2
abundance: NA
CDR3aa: CASSYSGALTTDTQYF
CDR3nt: TGTGCCAGCAGTTACAGCGGGGCCCTGACCACAGATACGCAGTATTTT

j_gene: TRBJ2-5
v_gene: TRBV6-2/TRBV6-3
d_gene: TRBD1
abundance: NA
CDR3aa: CASTPRGQAQETQYF
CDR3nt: TGTGCCAGCACCCCAAGAGGACAGGCCCAAGAGACCCAGTACTTC

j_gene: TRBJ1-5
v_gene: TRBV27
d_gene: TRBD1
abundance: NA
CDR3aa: CASSLLGQGNQPQHF
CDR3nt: TGTGCCAGCAGTTTATTGGGACAGGGCAATCAGCCCCAGCATTTT

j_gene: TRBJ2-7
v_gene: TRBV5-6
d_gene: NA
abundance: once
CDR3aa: CASTSQGRGYEQYF
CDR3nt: TGTGCCAGCACTTCCCAAGGTAGGGGCTACGAGCAGTACTTC